The rows below give T cell receptor beta chains drawn from one sample of a study of T cells in Graves' hyperthyroidism and ophthalmopathy. TCRdb called the multiplex PCR reads again in MiXCR, with one record for every CDR3 protein. The sample shows roughly 700,000 distinct CDR3 sequences, 15% to 20% of them seen only once. Material for sequencing was blood. The source of these receptors is a man aged 45-65 years with Graves' hyperthyroidism. Both conserved end residues are part of each CDR3. Each record gives: CDR3 protein, CDR3 DNA, clone size, J gene, D gene, V gene. A D gene is named only where the DNA matches it firmly. Some rows have no size entry. The others give once, few or many, or a class for an expanded clone.

CDR3: CASSFNRQDTQYF
DNA: TGTGCCAGCAGCTTTAACCGGCAAGATACGCAGTATTTT
size: NA
J: TRBJ2-3
D: NA
V: TRBV7-2

CDR3: CASSYRDGYTGAFF
DNA: TGTGCCAGCAGCTACCGGGACGGATACACTGGAGCTTTCTTT
size: NA
J: TRBJ1-1
D: NA
V: TRBV7-9

CDR3: CATSRGRGGSSYEQYF
DNA: TGTGCCACCAGCAGAGGAAGGGGCGGCAGCTCCTACGAGCAGTACTTC
size: few
J: TRBJ2-7
D: NA
V: TRBV15

CDR3: CSVEVRQMNTEAFF
DNA: TGCAGCGTTGAAGTTCGACAGATGAACACTGAAGCTTTCTTT
size: many
J: TRBJ1-1
D: NA
V: TRBV29-1

CDR3: CASSYRGQRNQPQHF
DNA: TGTGCCAGCAGTTATCGGGGACAGCGCAATCAGCCCCAGCATTTT
size: NA
J: TRBJ1-5
D: TRBD1
V: TRBV6-2/TRBV6-3

CDR3: CASSLQLSNTEAFF
DNA: TGTGCCAGCAGCCTCCAGCTATCCAACACTGAAGCTTTCTTT
size: many
J: TRBJ1-1
D: NA
V: TRBV28

CDR3: CASSRSGTSGIYEQYF
DNA: TGTGCCAGCAGCCGGTCCGGGACTAGCGGGATCTACGAGCAGTACTTC
size: many
J: TRBJ2-7
D: TRBD2
V: TRBV6-2/TRBV6-3

CDR3: CAWSVRRTLNTEAFF
DNA: TGTGCCTGGAGTGTACGAAGGACCCTAAACACTGAAGCTTTCTTT
size: many
J: TRBJ1-1
D: NA
V: TRBV30

CDR3: CATSRGMDRGGNQPQHF
DNA: TGTGCCACCAGCAGAGGAATGGACAGGGGTGGCAATCAGCCCCAGCATTTT
size: NA
J: TRBJ1-5
D: TRBD1
V: TRBV15

CDR3: CASSEMAGVYNEQFF
DNA: TGTGCCAGCAGTGAGATGGCGGGTGTATACAATGAGCAGTTCTTC
size: many
J: TRBJ2-1
D: NA
V: TRBV2

CDR3: CASSQGSVWQTQYF
DNA: TGCGCCAGCAGCCAAGGCTCGGTTTGGCAGACCCAGTACTTC
size: NA
J: TRBJ2-5
D: NA
V: TRBV4-1

CDR3: CASSLITTGEQFF
DNA: TGTGCCAGCAGCTTAATAACCACGGGTGAGCAGTTCTTC
size: few
J: TRBJ2-1
D: NA
V: TRBV7-2

CDR3: CASSLYNYGYTF
DNA: TGTGCCAGCAGCCTCTATAACTATGGCTACACCTTC
size: many
J: TRBJ1-2
D: NA
V: TRBV7-2

CDR3: CASMVGGARVGTEAFF
DNA: TGTGCCAGTATGGTGGGAGGCGCGCGCGTGGGCACTGAAGCTTTCTTT
size: few
J: TRBJ1-1
D: NA
V: TRBV19

CDR3: CAIRGVLNTEAFF
DNA: TGTGCCATTCGAGGGGTTTTGAACACTGAAGCTTTCTTT
size: few
J: TRBJ1-1
D: NA
V: TRBV5-4

CDR3: CASSLEPSGSIEQYF
DNA: TGTGCCAGCAGCTTAGAGCCTAGCGGGAGCATCGAGCAGTACTTC
size: many
J: TRBJ2-7
D: TRBD2
V: TRBV7-2

CDR3: CSVTVGRANQPQHF
DNA: TGCAGTGTCACGGTCGGCAGGGCGAATCAGCCCCAGCATTTT
size: many
J: TRBJ1-5
D: NA
V: TRBV20-1

CDR3: CASSHGLAGSYEQYF
DNA: TGTGCCAGCAGCCACGGTCTAGCGGGTTCCTACGAGCAGTACTTC
size: few
J: TRBJ2-7
D: TRBD2
V: TRBV14

CDR3: CASSLGSLYEQYF
DNA: TGTGCCAGCAGCTTAGGTAGCCTCTACGAGCAGTACTTC
size: many
J: TRBJ2-7
D: NA
V: TRBV27

CDR3: CASSEVGSPNEKLFF
DNA: TGTGCCAGCAGTGAAGTAGGCAGCCCTAATGAAAAACTGTTTTTT
size: few
J: TRBJ1-4
D: NA
V: TRBV6-1